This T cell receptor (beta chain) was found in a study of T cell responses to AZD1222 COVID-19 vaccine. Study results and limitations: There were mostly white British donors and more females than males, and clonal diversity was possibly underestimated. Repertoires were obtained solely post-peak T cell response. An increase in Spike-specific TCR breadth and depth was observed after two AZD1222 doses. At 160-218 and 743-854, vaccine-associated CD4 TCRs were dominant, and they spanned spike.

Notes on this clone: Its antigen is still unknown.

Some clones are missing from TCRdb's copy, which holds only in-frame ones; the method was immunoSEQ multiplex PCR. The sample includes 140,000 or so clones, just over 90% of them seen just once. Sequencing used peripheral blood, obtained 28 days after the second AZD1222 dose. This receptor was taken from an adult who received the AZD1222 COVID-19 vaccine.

CDR3 loop: CASSLGRTKQYF. The CDR3 nucleotides are TGTGCCAGCAGTTTAGGCAGGACAAAGCAGTACTTC. This chain connects TRBV12-3 or TRBV12-4 to TRBJ2-7, with D possibly TRBD1 on 5 matching bases. V lost 1 base, J lost 8 bases, and 9 bases lay in between. The CDR3 sequence is 12 residues long.